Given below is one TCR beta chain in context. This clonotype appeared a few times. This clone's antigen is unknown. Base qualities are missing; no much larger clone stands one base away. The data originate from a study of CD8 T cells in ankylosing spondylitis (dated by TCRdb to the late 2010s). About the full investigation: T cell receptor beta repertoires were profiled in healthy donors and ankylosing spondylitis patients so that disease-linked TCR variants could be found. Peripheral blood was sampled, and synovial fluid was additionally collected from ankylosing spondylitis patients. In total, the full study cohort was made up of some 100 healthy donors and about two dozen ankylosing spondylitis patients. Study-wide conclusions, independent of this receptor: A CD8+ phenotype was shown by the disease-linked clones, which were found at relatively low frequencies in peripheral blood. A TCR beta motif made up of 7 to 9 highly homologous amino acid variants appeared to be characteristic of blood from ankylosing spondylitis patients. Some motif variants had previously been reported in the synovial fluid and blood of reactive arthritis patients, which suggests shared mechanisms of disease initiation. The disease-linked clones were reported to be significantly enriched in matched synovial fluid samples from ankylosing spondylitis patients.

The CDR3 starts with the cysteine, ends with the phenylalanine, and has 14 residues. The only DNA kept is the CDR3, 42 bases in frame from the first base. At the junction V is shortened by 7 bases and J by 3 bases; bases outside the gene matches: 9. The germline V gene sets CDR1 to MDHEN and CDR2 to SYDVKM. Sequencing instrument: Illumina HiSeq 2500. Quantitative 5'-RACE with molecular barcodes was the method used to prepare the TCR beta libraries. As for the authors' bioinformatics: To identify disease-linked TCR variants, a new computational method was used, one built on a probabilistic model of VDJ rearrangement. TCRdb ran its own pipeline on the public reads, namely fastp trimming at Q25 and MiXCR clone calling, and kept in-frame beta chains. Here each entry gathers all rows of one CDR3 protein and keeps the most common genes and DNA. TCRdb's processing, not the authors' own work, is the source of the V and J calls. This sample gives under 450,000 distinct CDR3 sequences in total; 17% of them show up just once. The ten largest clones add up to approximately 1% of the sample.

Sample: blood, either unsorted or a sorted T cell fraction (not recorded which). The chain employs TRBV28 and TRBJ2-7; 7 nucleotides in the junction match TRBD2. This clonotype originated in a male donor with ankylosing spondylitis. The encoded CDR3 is CASTRGRANYEQYF. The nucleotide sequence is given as TGTGCCAGCACCCGGGGGAGGGCGAACTACGAGCAGTACTTC.